This passage covers 12 T cell receptor beta chains from one sample sequenced in a study of shared clonotypes between healthy human individuals (dated by TCRdb to the early 2020s). Receptor amplification or capture employed the immunoSEQ multiplex PCR assay. Drawn from immuneACCESS, this table holds only the in-frame rearrangements with V and J called that TCRdb kept. Clones are partly lost; checked studies trace under half to an unresolved V gene and leave the rest unexplained. The sample profile shows approximately 2.5 million clones; roughly 93% of them were found once. The ten most abundant clones make up 0.36% of the sample. Sequencing was performed on naive CD4+ T cells from PBMCs. This specimen's cell subset or site label, per the study, means: CD45RA+ positively selected. The receptors come from a man aged 18 to 30 in good health. Some clones in this sample may be carry-over from other donors' samples.

This chain joins TRBV20-1 and TRBJ2-7; possible D gene TRBD2, 6 bases. The CDR3 length is 11 residues. Germline V gene sequence: CDR1 DFQATT, CDR2 SNEGSKA (reference sequence). In nucleotides, the CDR3 is TGCATAGCGGCCAACAATTACGAGCAGTACTTC. Its translation: CIAANNYEQYF.

CDR3: CSVERGRGNEQFF. The CDR3, as DNA: TGCAGCGTTGAGAGGGGGCGGGGGAATGAGCAGTTCTTC. The chain recombines TRBV29-1 with TRBJ2-1, with D tentatively TRBD1 or TRBD2 (7 bases each). V was pared by 3 bases and J by 7 bases, with 13 bases between. CDR1 SQVTM and CDR2 ANQGSEA come from the germline V gene. The CDR3 spans 13 residues.

On this clone itself: One junction end disagrees with the germline gene, perhaps due to a read error. The CDR3 protein is CASSLNTGTARF. The CDR3 DNA reads TGCGCCAGCAGCTTGAACACCGGGACCGCCCGGTTC. This chain links TRBV5-1 with TRBJ2-7; tentatively, D is TRBD1 or TRBD2 (5 bases each). The CDR3 covers 12 residues. Germline loops: CDR1 SGHRS, CDR2 YFSETQ.

This clone is a singleton in its sample. Additional DNA sequences in this sample encode the identical CDR3. The genes are TRBV28 and TRBJ1-2, with D hard to call. CDR1 is MDHEN, CDR2 SYDVKM, per germline. The length of the CDR3 is 12 residues. V was cut by 3 bases and J by 4 bases, with 6 bases left in between. CDR3 sequence reads: CASSFAAYGYTF. For the CDR3, the DNA is TGTGCCAGCAGTTTCGCCGCCTATGGCTACACCTTC.

Notes on this clone: Other DNA sequences in this specimen translate into the identical CDR3. The chain is built from TRBV18 and TRBJ2-5; no clear D gene. The length of the CDR3 is 12 residues. The germline CDR1 and CDR2 sequences are KGHSH and LQKENI. Trimming removed 6 bases at V and 0 bases at J, with 5 bases between. DNA for the CDR3: TGTGCCAGCTCTACCGACCAAGAGACCCAGTACTTC. Translating it yields CASSTDQETQYF.

The chain has TRBV28 and TRBJ1-1; a possible D gene is TRBD1 (5 bases). V was trimmed by 7 bases and J by 5 bases, leaving 14 bases between them. CDR3 length: 13 amino acids. Germline V gene sequence: CDR1 MDHEN, CDR2 SYDVKM. CDR3 protein: CASMGERETEAFF. DNA of the CDR3: TGTGCCAGCATGGGGGAAAGAGAAACTGAAGCTTTCTTT.

The chain links TRBV9 to TRBJ2-2; unclear D gene. The germline V and J ends were trimmed by 2 bases and 7 bases, with 9 bases remaining between them. This CDR3 comprises 13 residues. CDR1 SGDLS and CDR2 YYNGEE come from the germline V gene. The CDR3 coding sequence is TGTGCCAGCAGCGTCGGGTTTTTCGGGGAGCTGTTTTTT. Encoded protein: CASSVGFFGELFF.

The CDR3 sequence is CASSFSRGDTEAFF. CDR3 bases: TGTGCCAGCAGCTTTTCCAGGGGTGACACTGAAGCTTTCTTT. The chain joins TRBV11-2 to TRBJ1-1, with D perhaps TRBD1 (6 bases). CDR1 and CDR2 from the germline V gene are SGHAT and FQNNGV. Trimming left V 3 bases short and J 3 bases short, with 11 bases between. The CDR3 contains 14 residues.

This clone showed up just once. V and J are TRBV19 and TRBJ1-5, with 7 bases that match TRBD1. V lost 2 bases to trimming and J lost 0 bases; unmatched junction nucleotides: 7. The germline CDR1 and CDR2 sequences are LNHDA and SQIVND (reference sequence). This CDR3 is 17 amino acids long. The DNA for the CDR3 is TGTGCCAGTAGTATATTACAGGGGACAAATAGCAATCAGCCCCAGCATTTT. It translates to CASSILQGTNSNQPQHF. Variable domain in full (rest from reference TRBV19 and TRBJ1-5): DGGITQSPKYLFRKEGQNVTLSCEQNLNHDAMYWYRQDPGQGLRLIYYSQIVNDFQKGDIAEGYSVSREKKESFPLTVTSAQKNPTAFYLCASSILQGTNSNQPQHFGDGTRLSIL.

This clone was counted a single time. The chain joins TRBV4-3 to TRBJ2-4; the match to TRBD2 covers 7 bases. V lost 0 bases to trimming and J lost 3 bases; unmatched junction nucleotides: 8. From germline, CDR1 is LGHNA and CDR2 YSLEER. CDR3 size: 17 residues. Written as DNA, the CDR3 is TGCGCCAGCAGCCAAGATGGCAGGGAGGGAGGCAAAAACATTCAGTACTTC. Translated, it gives CASSQDGREGGKNIQYF.

This sequence joins TRBV4-2 and TRBJ2-3; 11 bases are shared with TRBD2. The ends lost 5 bases at V and 1 base at J; junction bases unmatched: 14. The CDR3 is made up of 19 amino acids. Germline CDR1 reads LGHNA; CDR2 reads YNFKEQ. CDR3 in DNA: TGTGCCAGCAGCTCCTTAGCGGGAGGGGGGTCAGTGGGCACAGATACGCAGTATTTT. As protein: CASSSLAGGGSVGTDTQYF.

This clone appeared a few times. The J gene is TRBJ1-1, the V gene TRBV29-1; D unresolved. The V end lost 8 bases, the J end lost 0 bases, and 13 bases lay between the germline ends. Germline V CDR1 and CDR2: SQVTM, ANQGSEA. The CDR3 is 13 amino acids. This chain's CDR3 is CSSSTELNTEAFF. DNA for the CDR3: TGCAGCTCATCGACCGAGTTGAACACTGAAGCTTTCTTT.